This TCR beta chain was captured in a study of blood T cell repertoires in COVID-19. Overall study: From the United States, Italy and Spain came samples of acute and convalescent COVID-19. Sources were T cells, B-cell-depleted T cells, or PBMCs; the material itself was cDNA or gDNA.

Germline CDR1 and CDR2: SGHTA and FQGNSA. Trimming took off 5 bases at V and 9 bases at J, with 17 bases between the two ends. The CDR3 contains 15 residues. Under the authors' procedure: Using reference gene primer amplification, nucleated cell counts were estimated. The data were produced by immunoSEQ multiplex PCR, yet TCRdb's version contains in-frame clones alone and is incomplete. V and J calls and clone size are given by that table; D and trimming were obtained from the DNA. The sample yields approximately 240,000 clones, about 83% seen once. While infection was still active, Seattle patients were enrolled and then followed longitudinally.

Material: peripheral blood. V and J are TRBV7-2 and TRBJ1-6, with unresolved D. The clonotype originates from a woman aged 25 to 45 with COVID-19, enrolled during active disease. The CDR3 sequence is CASSPSGGGGSPLHF. Here the CDR3 DNA reads TGTGCCAGCAGCCCTAGCGGAGGCGGAGGTTCACCCCTCCACTTT.